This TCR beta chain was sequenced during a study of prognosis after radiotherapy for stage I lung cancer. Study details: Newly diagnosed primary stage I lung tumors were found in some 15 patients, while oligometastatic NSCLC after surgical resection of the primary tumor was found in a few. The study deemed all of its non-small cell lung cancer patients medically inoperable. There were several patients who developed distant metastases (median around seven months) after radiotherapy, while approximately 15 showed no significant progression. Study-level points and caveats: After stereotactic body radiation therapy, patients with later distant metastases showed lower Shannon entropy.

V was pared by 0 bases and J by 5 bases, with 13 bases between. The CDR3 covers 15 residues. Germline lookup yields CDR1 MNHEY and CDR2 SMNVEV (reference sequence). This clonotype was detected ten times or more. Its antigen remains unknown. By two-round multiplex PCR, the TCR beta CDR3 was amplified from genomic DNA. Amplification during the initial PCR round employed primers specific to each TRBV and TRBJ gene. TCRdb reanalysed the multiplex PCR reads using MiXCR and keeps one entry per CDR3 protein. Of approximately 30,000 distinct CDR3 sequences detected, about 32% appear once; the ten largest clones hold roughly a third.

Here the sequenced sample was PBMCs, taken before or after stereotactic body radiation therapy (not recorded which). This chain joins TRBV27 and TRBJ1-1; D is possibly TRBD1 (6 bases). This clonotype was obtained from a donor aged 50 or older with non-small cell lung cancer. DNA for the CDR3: TGTGCCAGCAGTTTATCGGGGGGGCAACGGACTGAAGCTTTCTTT. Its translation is CASSLSGGQRTEAFF.